This record looks at one TCR beta chain sequence and its context. V lost 5 bases, J lost 5 bases, and 2 bases stayed unmatched. This CDR3 region has 13 residues. From germline, CDR1 is SGHTA and CDR2 FQGTGA. Under the authors' procedure: Counts of nucleated cells, estimated from reference gene primer amplification, were obtained. This table comes from immunoSEQ multiplex PCR, and its TCRdb copy is limited to in-frame clones, with some not included. That table is the source of V, J and clone size, and D and trimming were worked out from the DNA. Here the sample spans over 100,000 clones, about 85% being singletons. The data are from a study of blood T cell repertoires in COVID-19. The overall study: The study drew acute and convalescent COVID-19 samples from the United States, Italy and Spain. The analysed material was cDNA or gDNA that came from T cells, B-cell-depleted T cells, or PBMCs.

This TCR came from a man older than 75 with acute or convalescent COVID-19. The sample was peripheral blood. The rearrangement joins TRBV7-3 to TRBJ2-3, with 9 bases that match TRBD1. The CDR3: CASSRQGGDTQYF. Here the CDR3 DNA reads TGTGCCAGCAGCCGACAGGGGGGAGATACGCAGTATTTT.